Shown below are 27 T cell receptor beta chains from a single sample sequenced in a study of cytomegalovirus exposure and HLA in healthy donors. With 60 Vbeta and 13 Jbeta primers, the PCR was carried out. Profiled with immunoSEQ multiplex PCR; TCRdb holds only in-frame clones, not every one. Seen here are 200,000 to 250,000 clones, around 79% observed once, and the top ten hold 0.22%. Input material: PBMCs. The source of these receptors is a girl aged 2-10 years in good health and CMV-seronegative.

V and J are TRBV4-1 and TRBJ1-5, with 11 nucleotides matching TRBD1. Germline trimming cut 3 bases from V and 5 bases from J; bases unmatched to any gene: 0. The CDR3 loop spans 14 amino acids. Germline CDR1 and CDR2: MGHRA and YSYEKL. As DNA, the CDR3 is TGCGCCAGCAGCCAGGGACAGGGGGATCAGCCCCAGCATTTT. It translates to CASSQGQGDQPQHF.

As for this clone: Different DNA sequences within this sample yield the same CDR3. V usage is TRBV7-9 and J usage is TRBJ2-1, with TRBD1 matching 7 bases. The CDR3 length is 14 residues. V was pared by 1 base and J by 5 bases, with 2 bases of the junction left unmatched. From germline, CDR1 is SEHNR and CDR2 FQNEAQ (reference sequence). In DNA form, the CDR3 reads TGTGCCAGCAGCTTAGGCCAGGGGGACAATGAGCAGTTCTTC. Translated: CASSLGQGDNEQFF.

The chain links TRBV7-2 to TRBJ2-1; the D gene is possibly TRBD1 (7 bases). The CDR3 spans 15 residues. Per the germline V gene, CDR1 is SGHTA and CDR2 is FQGNSA. V lost 4 bases to trimming and J lost 5 bases, with 15 bases between them. The DNA for the CDR3 is TGTGCCAGCAGCTCCGCGGGACAGCTACACAATGAGCAGTTCTTC. As protein: CASSSAGQLHNEQFF.

This sequence joins TRBV11-3 and TRBJ2-5; weak D call: TRBD2 (6 bases). The V gene's germline CDR1 is SGHNT and CDR2 YENEEA. This CDR3 contains 13 residues. The V and J ends lost 5 bases and 5 bases respectively, with 12 bases between them. CDR3 DNA: TGTGCCAGCAGCGCGGGGCGAGGGGAGACCCAGTACTTC. It specifies CASSAGRGETQYF.

This chain uses TRBV29-1 with TRBJ2-2; D is perhaps TRBD1 (5 bases). The germline gives CDR1 SQVTM, CDR2 ANQGSEA. The CDR3 covers 14 residues. V lost 4 bases and J lost 6, with 15 bases in between. Here the CDR3 reads CSVAWGPKAGELFF. The CDR3 DNA follows: TGCAGCGTTGCTTGGGGCCCGAAGGCCGGGGAGCTGTTTTTT.

The V and J genes are TRBV5-6 and TRBJ1-3; no firm D call. V dropped 1 base and J dropped 4 bases, with 6 bases sitting between them. This CDR3 spans 13 amino acids. The germline gives CDR1 SGHDT, CDR2 YYEEEE. CDR3 sequence (DNA): TGTGCCAGCAGCTTGCAATTGGGAAACACCATATATTTT. Translation gives CASSLQLGNTIYF. Full variable domain (outside the CDR3, taken from reference TRBV5-6 and TRBJ1-3): DAGVTQSPTHLIKTRGQQVTLRCSPKSGHDTVSWYQQALGQGPQFIFQYYEEEERQRGNFPDRFSGHQFPNYSSELNVNALLLGDSALYLCASSLQLGNTIYFGEGSWLTVV.

The rearrangement joins TRBV9 to TRBJ2-6; D gene unclear. The CDR3 covers 16 residues. CDR1 is SGDLS and CDR2 is YYNGEE in the germline V gene. V lost 1 base, J lost 0 bases, and 8 bases lay in between. The CDR3 nucleotides are TGTGCCAGCAGCGTAACTCTTACCTCTGGGGCCAACGTCCTGACTTTC. Translation gives CASSVTLTSGANVLTF.

This chain links TRBV5-6 with TRBJ2-6; 7 bases line up with TRBD1. Germline CDR1 SGHDT, CDR2 YYEEEE. J lost 0 bases, V lost 4 bases, and 10 bases had no gene match. The CDR3 consists of 18 residues. Here the CDR3 reads CASSKRQGYISGANVLTF. The CDR3, as DNA: TGTGCCAGCAGCAAACGACAGGGTTATATCTCTGGGGCCAACGTCCTGACTTTC.

This chain links TRBV25-1 with TRBJ1-6, with D possibly being TRBD1 (6 bases). CDR1 and CDR2 from the germline V gene are MGHDK and SYGVNS. The V and J ends lost 2 bases and 3 bases respectively, with 14 bases between them. The CDR3 totals 17 residues. The CDR3 coding sequence is TGTGCCAGCAGTGAAACTAACAGGGTAAACTATAATTCACCCCTCCACTTT. Its translation: CASSETNRVNYNSPLHF.

This clone was seen only once. The rearrangement uses TRBV7-2 and TRBJ1-2; 7 bases line up with TRBD1. The CDR3 loop spans 13 amino acids. V was pared by 7 bases and J by 8 bases, with 10 bases of the junction left unmatched. Germline V gene data show CDR1 as SGHTA and CDR2 as FQGNSA. CDR3: CASTRSRDSGYTF. CDR3 DNA sequence: TGTGCCAGCACCCGTTCCAGGGACAGCGGCTACACCTTC.

The rearrangement joins TRBV27 to TRBJ1-2; TRBD1 matches 9 bases. The junction had 5 bases not matched to a gene; V was cut back by 4 bases and J by 5 bases. Germline CDR1 reads MNHEY; CDR2 reads SMNVEV (reference sequence). The CDR3 loop spans 14 amino acids. CDR3 loop: CASSSGQGRYGYTF. The CDR3 nucleotides read TGTGCCAGCAGTTCGGGACAGGGAAGATATGGCTACACCTTC.

This clone was recorded a few times. The chain joins TRBV4-2 to TRBJ1-1, with a possible D match to TRBD1 (5 bases). CDR3 length: 14 amino acids. Germline CDR1 LGHNA, CDR2 YNFKEQ. Trimming left V 1 base short and J 3 bases short, with 9 bases between. The DNA of the CDR3 is TGTGCCAGCAGCCAAGGGTTCAGGGACACTGAAGCTTTCTTT. Its protein is CASSQGFRDTEAFF.

CDR3 coding DNA: TGTGCCAGCAGCGTAGGCAGGTCGGGTCAGGGGACCCAGTACTTC. Protein product: CASSVGRSGQGTQYF. The rearrangement uses TRBV9 and TRBJ2-5; the D gene is possibly TRBD1 (5 bases). Per the germline V gene, CDR1 is SGDLS and CDR2 is YYNGEE. The ends were cut back, 0 bases at V and 7 bases at J, with 16 bases in the middle. CDR3 size: 15 residues.

The rearrangement links TRBV27 to TRBJ1-2; TRBD1 might be the D (5 bases). Trimming stripped 6 bases from V and 4 bases from J, with 12 bases between. Germline V gene sequence: CDR1 MNHEY, CDR2 SMNVEV (reference sequence). The CDR3 has 13 residues. The CDR3 DNA reads TGTGCCAGCAGGGGGCAGAACATCTATGGCTACACCTTC. Amino acid sequence: CASRGQNIYGYTF.

The sample holds a few counts of this clone. In nucleotides, the CDR3 is TGTGCCAGTAGTATGGGACGGGAGATCTATGGCTACACCTTC. Its protein product is CASSMGREIYGYTF. V gene TRBV19 combines with J gene TRBJ1-2; D perhaps matches TRBD1 (5 bases). Trimming stripped 3 bases from V and 4 bases from J, with 12 bases between. The CDR3 is 14 residues long. CDR1 and CDR2 from the germline V gene are LNHDA and SQIVND (reference sequence). The whole variable domain, remainder taken from reference TRBV19 and TRBJ1-2, is DGGITQSPKYLFRKEGQNVTLSCEQNLNHDAMYWYRQDPGQGLRLIYYSQIVNDFQKGDIAEGYSVSREKKESFPLTVTSAQKNPTAFYLCASSMGREIYGYTFGSGTRLTVV.

The V call is TRBV2, the J call TRBJ1-6, with 7 bases identical to TRBD1. Germline assignment: CDR1 SNHLY and CDR2 FYNNEI. Unmatched junction bases numbered 11, after V lost 5 bases and J lost 10 bases. The CDR3 spans 15 residues. DNA for the CDR3: TGTGCCAGCAGTCAAGGGGGCAGGGTAGGCTCACCCCTCCACTTT. Its translation: CASSQGGRVGSPLHF.

Comments on this clone: The identical CDR3 is also encoded by other nucleotide sequences in the sample. The rearrangement joins TRBV29-1 to TRBJ1-1, with D perhaps TRBD1 (6 bases). The CDR3 totals 13 residues. Looked up from germline, CDR1 is SQVTM and CDR2 is ANQGSEA. V was pared by 6 bases and J by 0 bases, with 11 bases between. CDR3 sequence: CSVDRPLNTEAFF. The CDR3 DNA sequence: TGCAGCGTCGACAGGCCCTTGAACACTGAAGCTTTCTTT. Filled out from reference TRBV29-1 and TRBJ1-1, the complete variable domain reads SAVISQKPSRDICQRGTSLTIQCQVDSQVTMMFWYRQQPGQSLTLIATANQGSEATYESGFVIDKFPISRPNLTFSTLTVSNMSPEDSSIYLCSVDRPLNTEAFFGQGTRLTVV.

This clone was counted once. V and J are TRBV19 and TRBJ1-5, with a weak D call TRBD1 (6 bases). The length of the CDR3 is 14 residues. V was cut by 3 bases and J by 4 bases, with 10 bases left in between. CDR1 is LNHDA, CDR2 SQIVND, per germline (reference sequence). The chain's CDR3 is CASSIGQMNQPQHF. The CDR3 nucleotides read TGTGCCAGTAGTATCGGACAGATGAATCAGCCCCAGCATTTT.

Regarding this clone: This CDR3 is also generated by other DNA sequences in the sample. The chain has TRBV4-1 and TRBJ2-1; the match to TRBD1 covers 7 bases. From germline, CDR1 is MGHRA and CDR2 YSYEKL. V lost 9 bases and J lost 0; bases outside the gene matches: 5. The CDR3 is 14 amino acids. In DNA, the CDR3 is TGCGCCAGTCGGGACAGAAGCTCCTACAATGAGCAGTTCTTC. This translates into CASRDRSSYNEQFF.

The table lists this clone with a count of one. The chain joins TRBV6-1 to TRBJ2-5; tentative D call: TRBD2 (6 bases). V was cut by 5 bases and J by 4 bases, with 11 bases left in between. Germline assignment: CDR1 MNHNS and CDR2 SASEGT. The CDR3 consists of 13 residues. In DNA, the CDR3 is TGTGCCAGCAGTCTAGCGAAAGGAGAGACCCAGTACTTC. Residues: CASSLAKGETQYF.

This chain connects TRBV5-1 to TRBJ1-2, with 8 positions matching TRBD1. The CDR3 consists of 15 residues. With 2 bases clipped from V and 7 bases from J, the junction kept 10 bases outside the gene matches. Germline V lookup: CDR1 SGHRS, CDR2 YFSETQ. CDR3 residues: CASSLAGGPGLGYTF. CDR3 sequence (DNA): TGCGCCAGCAGCTTAGCAGGGGGCCCAGGGCTTGGCTACACCTTC.

The chain uses TRBV10-3 and TRBJ2-5; maybe TRBD2 (5 bases). The V and J ends lost 11 bases and 3 bases respectively, with 13 bases between them. In germline, CDR1 is ENHRY, CDR2 SYGVKD. The CDR3 has 12 residues. The DNA of the CDR3 is TGTGCCGTCGGACTGCGTAAAGAGACCCAGTACTTC. Translation: CAVGLRKETQYF.

This chain joins TRBV7-9 and TRBJ2-4; D ambiguous. The germline V gene encodes CDR1 SEHNR and CDR2 FQNEAQ (reference sequence). The CDR3 consists of 16 residues. The ends were cut back, 5 bases at V and 0 bases at J, with 14 bases in the middle. DNA of the CDR3: TGTGCCAGCAGCACCACTGGTTCTCTAGCCAAAAACATTCAGTACTTC. It encodes CASSTTGSLAKNIQYF.

This clone showed up just once. The chain links TRBV7-9 to TRBJ2-1, with 7 positions matching TRBD1. V lost 5 bases to trimming and J lost 5 bases; unmatched junction nucleotides: 9. This CDR3 has 15 residues. Germline CDR1 is SEHNR and CDR2 is FQNEAQ (reference sequence). This CDR3 is CASSPTGDRHNEQFF. In DNA form, the CDR3 reads TGTGCCAGCAGCCCCACAGGGGACAGACACAATGAGCAGTTCTTC.

This chain joins TRBV4-2 and TRBJ1-4; possibly TRBD1 for D (5 bases). V lost 4 bases to trimming and J lost 8 bases, with 17 bases between them. The CDR3 totals 15 residues. Per the germline V gene, CDR1 is LGHNA and CDR2 is YNFKEQ. The CDR3 here is CASSPTAGRDEKLFF. CDR3 bases: TGTGCCAGCAGCCCCACAGCGGGGAGGGACGAAAAACTGTTTTTT.

The chain couples TRBV19 to TRBJ2-7; TRBD2 aligns across 9 bases. Germline V lookup: CDR1 LNHDA, CDR2 SQIVND (reference sequence). V lost 4 bases, J lost 4 bases, and 5 bases stayed unmatched. CDR3 length equals 14 residues. The CDR3 here is CASSTAGGSYEQYF. CDR3 nucleotide sequence: TGTGCCAGTAGTACCGCGGGAGGGTCGTACGAGCAGTACTTC.

The V and J genes are TRBV2 and TRBJ1-2; no clear D. V lost 2 bases and J 7 bases, leaving 5 bases between the germline ends. This CDR3 has 11 amino acids. Germline V gene data show CDR1 as SNHLY and CDR2 as FYNNEI. Written as DNA, the CDR3 is TGTGCCAGCAGTGAACGGTCTGGCTACACCTTC. It encodes CASSERSGYTF.